One sample yielded the 5 T cell receptor beta chains listed below, sequenced in a study of T cells after yellow fever vaccination. Each CDR3 protein gets one entry after TCRdb re-called the 5' RACE reads with MiXCR. In the table there are under 500,000 distinct CDR3 sequences, 15% to 20% of which are singletons. The starting material was PBMCs, obtained before the yellow fever booster vaccination. These receptors came from a man aged 18-30 years who received the YFV17D yellow fever vaccine.

This clonotype was recorded a few times. V is TRBV20-1 and J is TRBJ1-6; D is ambiguous. Trimming removed 3 bases at V and 13 bases at J, with 7 bases between. This CDR3 has 10 amino acids. Per the germline V gene, CDR1 is DFQATT and CDR2 is SNEGSKA (reference sequence). CDR3 coding DNA: TGCAGTGCTAGCATTCCCCCCCTCCACTTT. It yields the protein CSASIPPLHF.

This chain connects TRBV9 to TRBJ2-5; D gene unclear. Germline CDR1 and CDR2: SGDLS and YYNGEE. The CDR3 is 14 residues long. Deletions cut 0 bases from V and 6 bases from J, with 12 bases between. The CDR3 DNA follows: TGTGCCAGCAGCGTAGCAGGAGAGTCGCAGACCCAGTACTTC. Translating gives CASSVAGESQTQYF. The full variable domain, its missing parts supplied by reference TRBV9 and TRBJ2-5, is DSGVTQTPKHLITATGQRVTLRCSPRSGDLSVYWYQQSLDQGLQFLIQYYNGEERAKGNILERFSAQQFPDLHSELNLSSLELGDSALYFCASSVAGESQTQYFGPGTRLLVL.

The chain is built from TRBV20-1 and TRBJ2-7; TRBD2 might be the D (6 bases). From germline, CDR1 is DFQATT and CDR2 SNEGSKA (reference sequence). Trimming took 3 bases from V and 3 from J, leaving 9 bases between them. The length of the CDR3 is 12 residues. CDR3 sequence reads: CSASSGVYEQYF. The CDR3 DNA follows: TGCAGTGCTAGTAGCGGCGTCTACGAGCAGTACTTC.

The chain has TRBV5-1 and TRBJ2-5; D could derive from TRBD1 or TRBD2 (5 bases each). V shed 8 bases and J shed 4 bases, with 21 bases lying between them. This CDR3 is 15 amino acids long. Germline lookup yields CDR1 SGHRS and CDR2 YFSETQ. CDR3 DNA sequence: TGCGCCAGTGCCCCTGGGACGGCTAAGCGAGAGACCCAGTACTTC. As protein: CASAPGTAKRETQYF.

The sample holds a few counts of this clonotype. V and J are TRBV7-3 and TRBJ1-1; no reliable D call. V gave up 5 bases and J gave up 10 bases, with 20 bases separating them. CDR3 length equals 14 residues. Germline CDR1 and CDR2: SGHTA and FQGTGA. DNA for the CDR3: TGTGCCAGCAGCCCGCGTGCCTTTACGTCTAGAGCTTTCTTT. Its protein product is CASSPRAFTSRAFF.